This note documents a single TCR beta chain sequence. The data stem from a study of cytomegalovirus exposure and HLA in healthy donors. The CDR3 loop spans 12 amino acids. Germline CDR1 is SEHNR and CDR2 is FQNEAQ (reference sequence). Trimming took off 4 bases at V and 6 bases at J, with 8 bases between the two ends. Donors were nominally healthy when sampled, though unrecorded immune exposures were likely. With 60 Vbeta and 13 Jbeta primers, the PCR was carried out. Measured with immunoSEQ multiplex PCR; TCRdb has only the in-frame clones, and not every one. Of 180,000 or so clones in the sample, 55% to 75% were seen once.

The chain has TRBV7-9 and TRBJ2-3; D uncertain. This sequence was found in a human donor in good health. Sequencing was carried out using PBMCs. The CDR3: CASSSGVDTQYF. DNA of the CDR3: TGTGCCAGCAGCTCAGGTGTTGATACGCAGTATTTT.